This T cell receptor (beta chain) was identified during a study of blood T cell repertoires in COVID-19. Study details: COVID-19 samples from acute and convalescent phases originated in the United States, Italy and Spain. From T cells, B-cell-depleted T cells, or PBMCs came the material, which was cDNA or gDNA.

The CDR3 spans 13 residues. V gave up 1 base and J gave up 5 bases, with 6 bases separating them. The V gene's germline CDR1 is SGHAT and CDR2 FQNNGV. In the study's own analysis: Estimation of nucleated cell counts relied on the amplification of reference gene primers. Measured with immunoSEQ multiplex PCR; TCRdb has only the in-frame clones, and not every one. D and trimming were read from the DNA, whereas the V and J calls and clone size are those reported in that table. The profile shows 150,000 to 180,000 clones, about 80% of them singletons. The rearrangement links TRBV11-2 to TRBJ2-1; possible D gene TRBD1, 5 bases. Sequencing used peripheral blood. The origin of this receptor is a woman in her sixties or seventies with acute or convalescent COVID-19. The CDR3 coding sequence is TGTGCCAGCAGCTTAGGACAGAACAATGAGCAGTTCTTC. Translation: CASSLGQNNEQFF.